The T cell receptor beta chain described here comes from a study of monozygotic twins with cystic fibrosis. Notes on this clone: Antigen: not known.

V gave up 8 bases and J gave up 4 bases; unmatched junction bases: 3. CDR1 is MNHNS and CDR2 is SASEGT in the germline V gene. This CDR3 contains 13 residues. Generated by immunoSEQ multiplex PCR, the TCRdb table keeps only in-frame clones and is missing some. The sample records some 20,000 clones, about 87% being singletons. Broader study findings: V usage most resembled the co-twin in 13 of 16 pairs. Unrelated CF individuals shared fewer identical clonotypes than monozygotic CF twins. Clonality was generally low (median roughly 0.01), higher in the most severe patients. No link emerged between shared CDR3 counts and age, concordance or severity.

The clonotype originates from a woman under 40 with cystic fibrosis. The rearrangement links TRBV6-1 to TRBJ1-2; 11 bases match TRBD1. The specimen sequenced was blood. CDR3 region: CASSDRGPYGYTF. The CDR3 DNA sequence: TGTGCCAGCTCGGACAGGGGGCCCTATGGCTACACCTTC.